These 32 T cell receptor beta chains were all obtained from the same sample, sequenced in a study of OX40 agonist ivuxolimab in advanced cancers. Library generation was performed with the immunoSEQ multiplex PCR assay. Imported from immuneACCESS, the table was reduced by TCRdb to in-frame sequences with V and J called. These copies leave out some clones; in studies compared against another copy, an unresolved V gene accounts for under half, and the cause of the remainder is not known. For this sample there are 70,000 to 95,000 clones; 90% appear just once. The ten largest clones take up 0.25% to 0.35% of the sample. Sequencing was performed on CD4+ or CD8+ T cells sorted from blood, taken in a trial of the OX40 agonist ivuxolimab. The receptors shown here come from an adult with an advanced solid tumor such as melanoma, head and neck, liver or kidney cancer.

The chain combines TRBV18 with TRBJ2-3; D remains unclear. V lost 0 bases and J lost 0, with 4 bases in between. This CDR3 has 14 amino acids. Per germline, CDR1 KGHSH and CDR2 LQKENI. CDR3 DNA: TGTGCCAGCTCACCACCAACTAGCACAGATACGCAGTATTTT. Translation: CASSPPTSTDTQYF.

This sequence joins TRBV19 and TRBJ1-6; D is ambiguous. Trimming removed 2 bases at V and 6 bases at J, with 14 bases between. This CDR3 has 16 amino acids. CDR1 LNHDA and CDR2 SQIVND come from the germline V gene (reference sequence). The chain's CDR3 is CASSILNTATNSPLHF. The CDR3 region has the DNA TGTGCCAGTAGTATACTCAATACTGCGACTAATTCACCCCTCCACTTT.

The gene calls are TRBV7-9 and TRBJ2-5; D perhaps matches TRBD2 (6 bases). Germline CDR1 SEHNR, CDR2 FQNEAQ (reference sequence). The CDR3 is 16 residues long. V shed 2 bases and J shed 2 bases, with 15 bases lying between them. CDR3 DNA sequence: TGTGCCAGCAGCTTATCTTCTCTAGCGTCTCAAGAGACCCAGTACTTC. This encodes CASSLSSLASQETQYF. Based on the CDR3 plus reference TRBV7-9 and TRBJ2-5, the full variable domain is DTGVSQNPRHKITKRGQNVTFRCDPISEHNRLYWYRQTLGQGPEFLTYFQNEAQLEKSRLLSDRFSAERPKGSFSTLEIQRTEQGDSAMYLCASSLSSLASQETQYFGPGTRLLVL.

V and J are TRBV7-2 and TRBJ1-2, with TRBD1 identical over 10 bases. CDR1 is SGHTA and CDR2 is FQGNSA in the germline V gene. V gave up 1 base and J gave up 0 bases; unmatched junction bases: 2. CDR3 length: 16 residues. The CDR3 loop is CASSLVGQGANYGYTF. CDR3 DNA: TGTGCCAGCAGCTTAGTTGGACAGGGGGCTAACTATGGCTACACCTTC.

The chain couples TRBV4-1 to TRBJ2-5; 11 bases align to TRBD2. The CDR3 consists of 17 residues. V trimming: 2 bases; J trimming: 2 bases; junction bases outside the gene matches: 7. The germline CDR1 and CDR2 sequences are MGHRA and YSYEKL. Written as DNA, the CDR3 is TGCGCCAGCAGCCAATGGGGTAGCGGGGGGGGTCAAGAGACCCAGTACTTC. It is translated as CASSQWGSGGGQETQYF.

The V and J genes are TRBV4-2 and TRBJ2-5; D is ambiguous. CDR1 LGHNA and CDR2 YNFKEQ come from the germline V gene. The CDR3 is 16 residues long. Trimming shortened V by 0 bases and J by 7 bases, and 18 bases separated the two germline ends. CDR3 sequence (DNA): TGTGCCAGCAGCCAAGAATCAGTGGGGTCAACCCGGACCCAGTACTTC. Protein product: CASSQESVGSTRTQYF.

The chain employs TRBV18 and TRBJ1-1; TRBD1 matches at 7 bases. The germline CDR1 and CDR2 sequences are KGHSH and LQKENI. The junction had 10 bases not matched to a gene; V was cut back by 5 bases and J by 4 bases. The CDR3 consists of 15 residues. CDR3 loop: CASSTDQGVGTEAFF. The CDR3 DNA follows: TGTGCCAGCTCAACAGACCAGGGGGTCGGCACTGAAGCTTTCTTT.

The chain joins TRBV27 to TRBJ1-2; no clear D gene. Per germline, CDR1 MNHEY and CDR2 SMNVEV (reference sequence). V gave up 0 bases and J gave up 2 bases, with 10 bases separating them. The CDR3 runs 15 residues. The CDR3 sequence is CASSLSSAGNYGYTF. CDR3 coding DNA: TGTGCCAGCAGTTTATCGTCCGCCGGAAACTATGGCTACACCTTC.

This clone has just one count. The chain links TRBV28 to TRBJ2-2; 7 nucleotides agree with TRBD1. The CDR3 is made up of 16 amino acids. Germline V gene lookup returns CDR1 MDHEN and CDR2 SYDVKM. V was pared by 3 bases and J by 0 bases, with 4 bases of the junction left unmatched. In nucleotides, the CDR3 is TGTGCCAGCAGTTTCACAGGGGACCCGAACACCGGGGAGCTGTTTTTT. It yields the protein CASSFTGDPNTGELFF.

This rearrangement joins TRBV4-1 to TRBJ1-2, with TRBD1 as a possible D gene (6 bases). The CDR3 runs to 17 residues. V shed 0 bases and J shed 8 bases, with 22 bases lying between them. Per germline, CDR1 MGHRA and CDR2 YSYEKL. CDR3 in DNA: TGCGCCAGCAGCCAAGATTTGGGGGTCGTGAGGGGGATCGGCTACACCTTC. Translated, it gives CASSQDLGVVRGIGYTF.

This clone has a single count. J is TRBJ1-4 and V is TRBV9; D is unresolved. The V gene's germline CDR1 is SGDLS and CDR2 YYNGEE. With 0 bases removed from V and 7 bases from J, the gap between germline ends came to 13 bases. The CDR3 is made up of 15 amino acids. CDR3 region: CASSVAIRQGEKLFF. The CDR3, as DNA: TGTGCCAGCAGCGTAGCTATTAGACAAGGTGAAAAACTGTTTTTT.

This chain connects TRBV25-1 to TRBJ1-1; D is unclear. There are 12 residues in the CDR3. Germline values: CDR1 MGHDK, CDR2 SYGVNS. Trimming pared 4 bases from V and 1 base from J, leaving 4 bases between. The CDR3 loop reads CASSAWNTEAFF. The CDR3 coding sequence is TGTGCCAGCAGTGCTTGGAACACTGAAGCTTTCTTT.

The CDR3 coding sequence is TGTGCCAGCAGCGGTCTTACCGCAAGCTCCTACAATGAGCAGTTCTTC. Amino acids: CASSGLTASSYNEQFF. This chain links TRBV5-4 with TRBJ2-7, with D unclear. The J call may be incorrect, as the DNA end agrees better with TRBJ2-1. CDR1 and CDR2 (germline): SGHNT, YYREEE (reference sequence). CDR3 length equals 16 residues.

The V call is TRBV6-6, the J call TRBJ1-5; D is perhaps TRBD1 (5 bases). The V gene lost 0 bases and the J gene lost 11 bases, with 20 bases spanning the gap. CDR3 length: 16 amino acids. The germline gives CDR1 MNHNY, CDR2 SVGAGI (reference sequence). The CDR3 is CASSYSRAKGLTTQHF. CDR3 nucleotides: TGTGCCAGCAGTTACTCAAGGGCCAAGGGACTAACGACCCAGCATTTT.

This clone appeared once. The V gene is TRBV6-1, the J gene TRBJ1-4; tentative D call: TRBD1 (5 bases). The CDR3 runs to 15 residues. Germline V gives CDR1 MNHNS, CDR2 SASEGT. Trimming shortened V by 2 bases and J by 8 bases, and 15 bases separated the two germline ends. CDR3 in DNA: TGTGCCAGCAGTGAAATCCCAGGGTCGGCCGAAAAACTGTTTTTT. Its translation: CASSEIPGSAEKLFF.

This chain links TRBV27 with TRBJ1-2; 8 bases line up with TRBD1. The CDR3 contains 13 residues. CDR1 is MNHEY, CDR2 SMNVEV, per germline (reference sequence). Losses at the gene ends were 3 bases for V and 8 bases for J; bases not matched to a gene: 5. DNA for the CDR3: TGTGCCAGCAGTTTGACCAGGGGGCACGGCTACACCTTC. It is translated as CASSLTRGHGYTF.

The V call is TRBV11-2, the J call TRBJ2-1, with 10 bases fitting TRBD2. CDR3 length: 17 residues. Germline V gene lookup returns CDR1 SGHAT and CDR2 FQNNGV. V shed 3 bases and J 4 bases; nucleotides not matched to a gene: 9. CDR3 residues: CASSFSSGGVGYNEQFF. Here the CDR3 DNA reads TGTGCCAGCAGCTTCTCTAGCGGGGGAGTCGGTTACAATGAGCAGTTCTTC.

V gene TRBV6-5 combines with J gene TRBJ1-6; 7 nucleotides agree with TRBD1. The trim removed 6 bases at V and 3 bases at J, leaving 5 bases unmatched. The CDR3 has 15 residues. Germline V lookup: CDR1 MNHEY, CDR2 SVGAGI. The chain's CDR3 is CASRLGQNYNSPLHF. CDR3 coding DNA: TGTGCCAGCAGGCTGGGACAGAACTATAATTCACCCCTCCACTTT.

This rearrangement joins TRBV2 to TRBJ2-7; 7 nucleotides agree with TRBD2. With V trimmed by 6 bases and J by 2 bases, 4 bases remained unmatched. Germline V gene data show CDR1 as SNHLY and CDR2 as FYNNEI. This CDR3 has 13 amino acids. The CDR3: CASRVGGTYEQYF. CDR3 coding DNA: TGTGCCAGCAGGGTCGGGGGGACCTACGAGCAGTACTTC. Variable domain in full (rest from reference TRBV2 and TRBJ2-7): EPEVTQTPSHQVTQMGQEVILRCVPISNHLYFYWYRQILGQKVEFLVSFYNNEISEKSEIFDDQFSVERPDGSNFTLKIRSTKLEDSAMYFCASRVGGTYEQYFGPGTRLTVT.

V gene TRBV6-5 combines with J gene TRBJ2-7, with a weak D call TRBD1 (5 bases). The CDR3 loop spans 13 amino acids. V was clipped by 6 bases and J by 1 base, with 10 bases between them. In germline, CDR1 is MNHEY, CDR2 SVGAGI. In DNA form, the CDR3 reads TGTGCCAGCAGGACAGTCACATCCTACGAGCAGTACTTC. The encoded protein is CASRTVTSYEQYF.

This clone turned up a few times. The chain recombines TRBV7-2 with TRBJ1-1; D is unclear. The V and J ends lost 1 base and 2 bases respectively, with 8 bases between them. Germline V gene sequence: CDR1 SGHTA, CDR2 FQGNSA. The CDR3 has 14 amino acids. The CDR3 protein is CASSLVEGNTEAFF. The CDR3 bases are TGTGCCAGCAGCTTAGTAGAGGGCAACACTGAAGCTTTCTTT.

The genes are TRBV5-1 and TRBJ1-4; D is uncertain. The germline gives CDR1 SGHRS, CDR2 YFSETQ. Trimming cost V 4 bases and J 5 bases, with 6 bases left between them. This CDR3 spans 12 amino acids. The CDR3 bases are TGCGCCAGCAGCGCTCCAAATGAAAAACTGTTTTTT. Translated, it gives CASSAPNEKLFF.

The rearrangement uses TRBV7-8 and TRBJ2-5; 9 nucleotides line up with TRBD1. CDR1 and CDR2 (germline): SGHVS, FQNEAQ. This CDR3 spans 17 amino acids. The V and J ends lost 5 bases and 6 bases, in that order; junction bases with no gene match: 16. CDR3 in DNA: TGTGCCAGCAGCATAGGGCGCATCGGGACAGGGACGCAGACCCAGTACTTC. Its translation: CASSIGRIGTGTQTQYF.

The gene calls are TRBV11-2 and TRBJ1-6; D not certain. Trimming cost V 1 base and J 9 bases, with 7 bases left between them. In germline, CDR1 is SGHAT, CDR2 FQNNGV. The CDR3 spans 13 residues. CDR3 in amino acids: CASSLVLFSPLHF. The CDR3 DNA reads TGTGCCAGCAGCTTAGTTCTGTTTTCACCCCTCCACTTT.

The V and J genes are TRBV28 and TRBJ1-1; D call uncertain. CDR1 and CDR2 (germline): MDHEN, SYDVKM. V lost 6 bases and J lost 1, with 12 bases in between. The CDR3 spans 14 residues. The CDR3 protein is CASSLKRRNTEAFF. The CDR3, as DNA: TGTGCCAGCAGCCTCAAACGTCGGAACACTGAAGCTTTCTTT. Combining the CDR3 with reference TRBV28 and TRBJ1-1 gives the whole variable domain DVKVTQSSRYLVKRTGEKVFLECVQDMDHENMFWYRQDPGLGLRLIYFSYDVKMKEKGDIPEGYSVSREKKERFSLILESASTNQTSMYLCASSLKRRNTEAFFGQGTRLTVV.

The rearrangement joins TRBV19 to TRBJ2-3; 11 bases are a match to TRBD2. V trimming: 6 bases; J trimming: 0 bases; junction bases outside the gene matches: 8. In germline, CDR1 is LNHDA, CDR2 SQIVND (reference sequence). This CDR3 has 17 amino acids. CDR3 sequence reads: CASSRLAGLASTDTQYF. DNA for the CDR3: TGTGCCAGTAGCCGACTAGCGGGGTTAGCTAGCACAGATACGCAGTATTTT.

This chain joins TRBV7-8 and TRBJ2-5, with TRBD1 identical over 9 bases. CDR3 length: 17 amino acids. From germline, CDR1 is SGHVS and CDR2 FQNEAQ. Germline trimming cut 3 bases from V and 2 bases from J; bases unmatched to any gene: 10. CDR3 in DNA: TGTGCCAGCAGCTTTACAGGGGGCGTAGCCCTTCAAGAGACCCAGTACTTC. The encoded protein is CASSFTGGVALQETQYF.

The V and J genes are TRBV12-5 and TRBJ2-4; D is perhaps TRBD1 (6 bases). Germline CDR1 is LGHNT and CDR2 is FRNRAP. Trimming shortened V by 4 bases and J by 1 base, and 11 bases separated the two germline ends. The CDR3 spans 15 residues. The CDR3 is CASGSNRDAKNIQYF. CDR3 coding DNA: TGTGCTAGTGGTTCGAACAGGGATGCCAAAAACATTCAGTACTTC. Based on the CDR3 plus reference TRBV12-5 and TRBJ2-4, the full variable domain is DARVTQTPRHKVTEMGQEVTMRCQPILGHNTVFWYRQTMMQGLELLAYFRNRAPLDDSGMPKDRFSAEMPDATLATLKIQPSEPRDSAVYFCASGSNRDAKNIQYFGAGTRLSVL.

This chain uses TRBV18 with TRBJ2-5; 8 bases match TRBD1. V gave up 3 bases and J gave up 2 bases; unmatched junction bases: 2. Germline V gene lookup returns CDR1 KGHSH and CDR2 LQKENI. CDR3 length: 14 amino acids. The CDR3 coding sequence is TGTGCCAGCTCACCCCGACAGGGGCAAGAGACCCAGTACTTC. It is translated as CASSPRQGQETQYF. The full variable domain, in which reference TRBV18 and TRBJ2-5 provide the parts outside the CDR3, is NAGVMQNPRHLVRRRGQEARLRCSPMKGHSHVYWYRQLPEEGLKFMVYLQKENIIDESGMPKERFSAEFPKEGPSILRIQQVVRGDSAAYFCASSPRQGQETQYFGPGTRLLVL.

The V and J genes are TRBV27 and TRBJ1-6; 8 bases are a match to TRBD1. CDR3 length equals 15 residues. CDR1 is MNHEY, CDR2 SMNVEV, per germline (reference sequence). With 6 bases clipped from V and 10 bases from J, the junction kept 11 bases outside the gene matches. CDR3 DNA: TGTGCCAGCAGGAAAACACAGGGGGAGATCTCACCCCTCCACTTT. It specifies CASRKTQGEISPLHF.

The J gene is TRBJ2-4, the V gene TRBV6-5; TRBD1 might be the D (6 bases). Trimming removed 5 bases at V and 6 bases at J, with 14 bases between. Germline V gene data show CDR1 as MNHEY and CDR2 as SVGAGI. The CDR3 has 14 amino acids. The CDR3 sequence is CASSQQQGLNIQYF. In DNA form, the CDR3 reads TGTGCCAGCAGTCAACAACAGGGTTTAAACATTCAGTACTTC.

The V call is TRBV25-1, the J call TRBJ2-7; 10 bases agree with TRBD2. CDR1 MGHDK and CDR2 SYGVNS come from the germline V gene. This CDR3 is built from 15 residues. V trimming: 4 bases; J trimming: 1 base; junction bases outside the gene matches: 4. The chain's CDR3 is CASSASGGQSYEQYV. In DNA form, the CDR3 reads TGTGCCAGCAGTGCTAGCGGGGGCCAATCCTACGAGCAGTACGTC.